One and the same sample provided the 17 T cell receptor beta chains below, sequenced in a study of blood T cell repertoires in COVID-19. Produced via immunoSEQ multiplex PCR; TCRdb's table is partial and in-frame only. The sample holds over 150,000 clones; approximately 86% are singletons and the top ten take 2.5% to 3.5%. Sample: peripheral blood. These receptors were collected from a man aged 35 to 55 with active or convalescent COVID-19.

This clone showed up just once. This chain uses TRBV30 with TRBJ1-3; a weak D match, TRBD1 (5 bases). The CDR3 sequence is 13 residues long. CDR1 is GTSNPN, CDR2 SVGIG, per germline (reference sequence). V was shortened by 0 bases and J by 7 bases, with 10 bases between the two germline ends. The chain's CDR3 is CAWSVGRGNTIYF. As DNA, the CDR3 is TGTGCCTGGAGTGTCGGGCGGGGGAACACCATATATTTT.

The V call is TRBV5-4, the J call TRBJ1-1; D is possibly TRBD1 (6 bases). Deletions cut 1 base from V and 3 bases from J, with 16 bases between. Germline V gives CDR1 SGHNT, CDR2 YYREEE (reference sequence). There are 16 residues in the CDR3. Here the CDR3 DNA reads TGTGCCAGCAGCTTGATGGCAGGGGAGCTACACACTGAAGCTTTCTTT. Translating it yields CASSLMAGELHTEAFF.

This clone has just a few counts. The rearrangement links TRBV28 to TRBJ2-5, with a tentative D call TRBD2 (10 bases). Germline V gives CDR1 MDHEN, CDR2 SYDVKM. Trimming took off 8 bases at V and 3 bases at J, with 28 bases between the two ends. CDR3 length: 18 residues. The CDR3 DNA is TGTGCCAGCGCGGACAGGGGAGCGGGGGGGCCATCGGAAGAGACCCAGTACTTC. Translating it yields CASADRGAGGPSEETQYF.

This clone has a single count. V is TRBV7-9 and J is TRBJ1-1; D unresolved. CDR1 and CDR2 (germline): SEHNR, FQNEAQ (reference sequence). The CDR3 runs 14 residues. Trimming shortened V by 5 bases and J by 6 bases, and 16 bases separated the two germline ends. The CDR3 region is CASSPTRGDPEAFF. The CDR3 DNA reads as TGTGCCAGCAGCCCCACCCGGGGAGATCCTGAAGCTTTCTTT.

This CDR3 is CAITRGGDTEAFF. DNA for the CDR3: TGTGCCATCACCCGAGGGGGGGACACTGAAGCTTTCTTT. This chain joins TRBV10-3 and TRBJ1-1, with D perhaps TRBD1 (6 bases). This CDR3 has 13 amino acids. Looked up from germline, CDR1 is ENHRY and CDR2 is SYGVKD. The V end was cut by 7 bases, the J end by 3 bases, with 12 bases between.

The chain carries TRBV10-3 and TRBJ1-1, with 7 positions matching TRBD1. The CDR3 contains 16 residues. J gave up 3 bases and V 3 bases, and 10 bases lay outside the gene matches. CDR1 ENHRY and CDR2 SYGVKD come from the germline V gene. The DNA for the CDR3 is TGTGCCATCAGTGAAGCGGACAGGAATTTGGACACTGAAGCTTTCTTT. Encoded protein: CAISEADRNLDTEAFF.

The chain has TRBV30 and TRBJ2-7; 9 bases agree with TRBD1. The CDR3 is made up of 13 amino acids. The germline CDR1 and CDR2 sequences are GTSNPN and SVGIG (reference sequence). J gave up 3 bases and V 5 bases, and 5 bases lay outside the gene matches. CDR3 bases: TGTGCCTGGGGGACAGGGTCCGGCTACGAGCAGTACTTC. As protein: CAWGTGSGYEQYF. The complete variable domain, with remaining parts taken from reference TRBV30 and TRBJ2-7, reads SQTIHQWPATLVQPVGSPLSLECTVEGTSNPNLYWYRQAAGRGLQLLFYSVGIGQISSEVPQNLSASRPQDRQFILSSKKLLLSDSGFYLCAWGTGSGYEQYFGPGTRLTVT.

The rearrangement joins TRBV5-5 to TRBJ1-5, with TRBD1 as a possible D gene (6 bases). Germline lookup yields CDR1 SGHKS and CDR2 YYEKEE (reference sequence). This CDR3 has 15 amino acids. The V and J ends lost 0 bases and 5 bases respectively, with 12 bases between them. The CDR3 protein is CASSLEGQTYQPQHF. The DNA for the CDR3 is TGTGCCAGCAGCTTGGAAGGACAGACTTATCAGCCCCAGCATTTT.

This clone has just one count. The chain combines TRBV4-1 with TRBJ2-1, with 7 bases identical to TRBD1. With 1 base clipped from V and 7 bases from J, the junction kept 4 bases outside the gene matches. CDR1 and CDR2 (germline): MGHRA, YSYEKL. This CDR3 has 14 amino acids. The CDR3 nucleotides are TGCGCCAGCAGCCAAGGACAGGGTGGTAATGAGCAGTTCTTC. Amino acids: CASSQGQGGNEQFF.

This rearrangement joins TRBV11-3 to TRBJ1-1; D uncertain. The CDR3 totals 12 residues. V was cut by 2 bases and J by 3 bases, with 4 bases left in between. Germline V gene data show CDR1 as SGHNT and CDR2 as YENEEA. CDR3 nucleotides: TGTGCCAGCAGCTTACCTTACACTGAAGCTTTCTTT. It translates to CASSLPYTEAFF.

On this clone itself: A junction boundary mismatches the germline segment, possibly from a read error. The J gene is TRBJ2-5, the V gene TRBV7-7; D possibly corresponds to TRBD1 (5 bases). CDR1 is SSHAT and CDR2 is FNYEAQ in the germline V gene (reference sequence). The CDR3 extends over 14 amino acids. CDR3 loop: CASSPTTGAKTQYF. The CDR3 coding sequence is TGTGCTAGCAGCCCGACGACTGGGGCGAAAACCCAGTACTTC.

The chain is built from TRBV6-5 and TRBJ1-1; 9 bases line up with TRBD1. Per the germline V gene, CDR1 is MNHEY and CDR2 is SVGAGI. The CDR3 has 14 residues. V lost 6 bases and J lost 3; bases outside the gene matches: 5. CDR3 DNA sequence: TGTGCCAGCAGACAGGGGGCAGAGGACACTGAAGCTTTCTTT. This translates into CASRQGAEDTEAFF.

The chain combines TRBV2 with TRBJ2-5, with D maybe TRBD1 (5 bases). CDR1 SNHLY and CDR2 FYNNEI come from the germline V gene. V gave up 10 bases and J gave up 2 bases, with 14 bases separating them. CDR3 length: 13 residues. The CDR3 region has the DNA TGTGCCACCCAAAAGAACAGGCAAGAGACCCAGTACTTC. Its protein product is CATQKNRQETQYF.

The V gene is TRBV7-6, the J gene TRBJ2-3, with D possibly TRBD1 on 6 matching bases. The germline gives CDR1 SGHVS, CDR2 FNYEAQ. This CDR3 region has 17 residues. The V end lost 2 bases, the J end lost 2 bases, and 17 bases lay between the germline ends. The DNA of the CDR3 is TGTGCCAGCAGCTTAAAATCGGGGTGGGGACACACAGATACGCAGTATTTT. Translating gives CASSLKSGWGHTDTQYF. The complete variable domain, with remaining parts taken from reference TRBV7-6 and TRBJ2-3, reads GAGVSQSPRYKVTKRGQDVALRCDPISGHVSLYWYRQALGQGPEFLTYFNYEAQQDKSGLPNDRFSAERPEGSISTLTIQRTEQRDSAMYRCASSLKSGWGHTDTQYFGPGTRLTVL.

The chain carries TRBV5-4 and TRBJ2-7, with a weak D call TRBD2 (5 bases). The V gene's germline CDR1 is SGHNT and CDR2 YYREEE (reference sequence). The CDR3 loop spans 13 amino acids. The V end lost 5 bases, the J end lost 4 bases, and 13 bases lay between the germline ends. CDR3 sequence: CASSPDFGYEQYF. The CDR3 DNA is TGTGCCAGCAGTCCGGACTTTGGGTACGAGCAGTACTTC.

This clone was counted a few times. This chain joins TRBV11-3 and TRBJ1-1, with D uncertain. Trimming shortened V by 1 base and J by 1 base, and 7 bases separated the two germline ends. This CDR3 comprises 14 residues. Germline V gives CDR1 SGHNT, CDR2 YENEEA. CDR3 in DNA: TGTGCCAGCAGCTTAGGGCGGGCGAACACTGAAGCTTTCTTT. It codes for CASSLGRANTEAFF.

V and J are TRBV4-2 and TRBJ2-5; 9 nucleotides match TRBD2. This CDR3 has 15 residues. Germline loops: CDR1 LGHNA, CDR2 YNFKEQ. Trimming at V came to 0 bases and at J to 5 bases, leaving 4 bases not matched to a gene. Here the CDR3 DNA reads TGTGCCAGCAGCCAAGATGCTAGCGGGGCTGAGACCCAGTACTTC. It is translated as CASSQDASGAETQYF.